One and the same sample provided the 6 T cell receptor beta chains below, sequenced in a study of shared T cell receptors in the human thymus. Sequencing was performed with immunoSEQ multiplex PCR; in TCRdb, only in-frame clones are kept and a portion is missing. The sample lists some 660,000 clones, 80% to 90% occurring once. This same sample was also part of a study on human thymus T cells.

What was sequenced was thymocytes. The receptors were gathered from a boy under two years old with a congenital heart defect.

The chain joins TRBV29-1 to TRBJ1-5, with D tentatively TRBD1 (6 bases). Germline loops: CDR1 SQVTM, CDR2 ANQGSEA. The V and J ends lost 4 bases and 4 bases respectively, with 14 bases between them. The CDR3 consists of 14 residues. The CDR3 DNA sequence: TGCAGCGTTGCATCAGGGGCCAAGAATCAGCCCCAGCATTTT. Translating it yields CSVASGAKNQPQHF.

The CDR3 sequence: CASSQRDRDYYYYNEQFF. The CDR3 DNA follows: TGCGCCAGCAGCCAACGGGACAGGGACTACTACTACTACAATGAGCAGTTCTTC. The chain combines TRBV4-1 with TRBJ2-1, with TRBD1 matching over 9 bases. This CDR3 comprises 18 residues. With V trimmed by 2 bases and J by 3 bases, 11 bases remained unmatched. Germline CDR1 reads MGHRA; CDR2 reads YSYEKL.

This clone was seen only once. The V call is TRBV28, the J call TRBJ2-4; D perhaps matches TRBD1 (7 bases). With 3 bases removed from V and 2 bases from J, the gap between germline ends came to 14 bases. CDR3 length: 16 amino acids. CDR1 and CDR2 (germline): MDHEN, SYDVKM. CDR3 nucleotide sequence: TGTGCCAGCAGTTTCGCGGCAGGGGGGACCAAAAACATTCAGTACTTC. As protein: CASSFAAGGTKNIQYF. Drawing the rest from reference TRBV28 and TRBJ2-4, the complete variable domain is DVKVTQSSRYLVKRTGEKVFLECVQDMDHENMFWYRQDPGLGLRLIYFSYDVKMKEKGDIPEGYSVSREKKERFSLILESASTNQTSMYLCASSFAAGGTKNIQYFGAGTRLSVL.

The chain has TRBV6-1 and TRBJ1-5, with a possible D match to TRBD1 (6 bases). Germline CDR1 reads MNHNS; CDR2 reads SASEGT. Trimming took 3 bases from V and 0 from J, leaving 18 bases between them. This CDR3 contains 18 residues. The CDR3 loop reads CASSDGKGGEYSNQPQHF. The CDR3 nucleotides are TGTGCCAGCAGTGATGGCAAAGGGGGGGAATATAGCAATCAGCCCCAGCATTTT.

This chain uses TRBV4-1 with TRBJ2-1; D perhaps matches TRBD1 (8 bases). This CDR3 comprises 18 residues. The V gene's germline CDR1 is MGHRA and CDR2 YSYEKL. Between the trimmed V and J ends, which lost 1 base and 4 bases, there was a span of 20 bases. CDR3 protein: CASSQGIKDREGYNEQFF. CDR3 nucleotides: TGCGCCAGCAGCCAAGGGATCAAGGACAGGGAGGGGTACAATGAGCAGTTCTTC.

V is TRBV14 and J is TRBJ1-5; 9 bases line up with TRBD1. Germline CDR1 SGHDN, CDR2 FVKESK. This CDR3 has 14 residues. V trimming: 3 bases; J trimming: 6 bases; junction bases outside the gene matches: 3. In DNA, the CDR3 is TGTGCCAGCAGCCAGTCGGGACAGGGTCAGCCCCAGCATTTT. This sequence encodes CASSQSGQGQPQHF.